A selection of T cell receptor beta chains follows, all from one sample in a study of blood T cells in healthy people across ages. TCRdb recomputed calls from the 5' RACE reads with MiXCR, one row per CDR3 protein. In the table there are some 1.5 million distinct CDR3 sequences, roughly 43% of which are singletons. The sample consisted of blood. The receptors here all came from a woman under 30 in good health. Each CDR3 is given with its conserved first and last residue. D genes are given only for firm matches. Size is stated for part of the rows, as once, few or many counts, or as a class when the clone is expanded.

cdr3_length clone_size d_call j_call v_call cdr3_nt cdr3_aa
16 . . TRBJ2-6 TRBV29-1 TGCAGCGTTCCGGGGGCCCGGGCTGCTGGGGCCAACGTCCTGACTTTC CSVPGARAAGANVLTF
14 . . TRBJ1-2 TRBV7-9 TGTGCCTGCAGCTTAGTTGCAGTCTCCGTCGGCTACACCTTC CACSLVAVSVGYTF
14 . . TRBJ2-5 TRBV15 TGTGCCACCAGCAGGAATAGGTTAGGAGAGACCCAGTACTTC CATSRNRLGETQYF
18 . TRBD1 TRBJ1-1 TRBV7-2 TGTGCCAGCAGCTTAGAGGGCAGGGGGCTTTGGCGTGATGCTGAAGCTTTCTTT CASSLEGRGLWRDAEAFF
14 . . TRBJ2-7 TRBV20-1 TGCAGTGCTAGGCAGGGAGGGGGCTCCTACGAGCAGTACTTC CSARQGGGSYEQYF
14 few . TRBJ2-7 TRBV7-2 TGTGCCAGCAGCCCCAGGACAGCTTACTACGAGCAGTACTTC CASSPRTAYYEQYF
15 . . TRBJ1-5 TRBV25-1 TGTGCCAGCAGTGAATTTGGGGGGAACAATCAGCCCCAGCATTTT CASSEFGGNNQPQHF
14 . . TRBJ1-2 TRBV20-1 TGCAGTGCACAAGGGTCGGCAACTAACTATGGCTACACCTTC CSAQGSATNYGYTF
14 . TRBD1 TRBJ1-1 TRBV5-6 TGTGCCAGCAGCTATGACAGGGCGGACACTGAAGCTTTCTTT CASSYDRADTEAFF
16 few TRBD2 TRBJ2-7 TRBV6-4 TGTGCCAGCAGTGACTCGATCGGACTAGCGCACAATGAGCAGTACTTC CASSDSIGLAHNEQYF
17 . TRBD1 TRBJ2-3 TRBV29-1 TGCAGCGTTGAAGATCAAGGGAGAGACAGGGTGTTAGATACGCAGTATTTT CSVEDQGRDRVLDTQYF
14 once . TRBJ2-4 TRBV7-2 TGTGCCAGCAGCTTACATTCAGGGGATAACATTCAGTACTTC CASSLHSGDNIQYF
15 few . TRBJ2-1 TRBV7-2 TGTGCCAGCAGGTCCAGAGGGCTCGCCTACAATGAGCAGTTCTTC CASRSRGLAYNEQFF
13 . . TRBJ1-5 TRBV20-1 TGCAGTGCTAGACTCCGTGGTAGGCAGCCCCAGCATTTT CSARLRGRQPQHF
16 . . TRBJ2-1 TRBV20-1 TGCAGTGCTCGGAGGGCGGGGCCAGAGAACTACAATGAGCAGTTCTTC CSARRAGPENYNEQFF
14 few . TRBJ2-4 TRBV9 TGTGCCAGCAGCGTAGATCAGGGGATAAACATTCAGTACTTC CASSVDQGINIQYF
13 once TRBD2 TRBJ2-7 TRBV20-1 TGCAGTGGCCGGGGGACTACCTACAATGAGCAGTACTTC CSGRGTTYNEQYF
16 . . TRBJ2-6 TRBV5-1 TGCGCCAGCAGCAAGGACAGGACTACTGGGGCCAACGTCCTGACTTTC CASSKDRTTGANVLTF
16 . . TRBJ2-7 TRBV14 TGTGCCAGCAGCCAAGTTGGGCTAAAGGCCTACAATGAGCAGTACTTC CASSQVGLKAYNEQYF
18 . . TRBJ1-5 TRBV28 TGTGCCAGCAATTGGGGTATGGGTGCCCGGGTTAGCAATCAGCCCCAGCATTTT CASNWGMGARVSNQPQHF
13 many TRBD1 TRBJ1-5 TRBV29-1 TGCAGCGTGCGACAGGGCCAAAATCAGCCCCAGCATTTT CSVRQGQNQPQHF
14 many . TRBJ1-2 TRBV7-8 TGTGCCAGCAGCTTAGGCCCAGCTTCCTATGGCTACACCTTC CASSLGPASYGYTF
17 . TRBD2 TRBJ2-3 TRBV6-2/TRBV6-3 TGTGCCAGCAGTTACACCCGGACTAGCGGGAGATCAGATACGCAGTATTTT CASSYTRTSGRSDTQYF
14 many . TRBJ2-3 TRBV4-3 TGCGCCAGCAGCCCCAGGGGGGTCACAGATACGCAGTATTTT CASSPRGVTDTQYF
15 . . TRBJ2-1 TRBV27 TGTGCCAGCAGTTTAATGGCGGGTGGAGGGAATGAGCAGTTCTTC CASSLMAGGGNEQFF